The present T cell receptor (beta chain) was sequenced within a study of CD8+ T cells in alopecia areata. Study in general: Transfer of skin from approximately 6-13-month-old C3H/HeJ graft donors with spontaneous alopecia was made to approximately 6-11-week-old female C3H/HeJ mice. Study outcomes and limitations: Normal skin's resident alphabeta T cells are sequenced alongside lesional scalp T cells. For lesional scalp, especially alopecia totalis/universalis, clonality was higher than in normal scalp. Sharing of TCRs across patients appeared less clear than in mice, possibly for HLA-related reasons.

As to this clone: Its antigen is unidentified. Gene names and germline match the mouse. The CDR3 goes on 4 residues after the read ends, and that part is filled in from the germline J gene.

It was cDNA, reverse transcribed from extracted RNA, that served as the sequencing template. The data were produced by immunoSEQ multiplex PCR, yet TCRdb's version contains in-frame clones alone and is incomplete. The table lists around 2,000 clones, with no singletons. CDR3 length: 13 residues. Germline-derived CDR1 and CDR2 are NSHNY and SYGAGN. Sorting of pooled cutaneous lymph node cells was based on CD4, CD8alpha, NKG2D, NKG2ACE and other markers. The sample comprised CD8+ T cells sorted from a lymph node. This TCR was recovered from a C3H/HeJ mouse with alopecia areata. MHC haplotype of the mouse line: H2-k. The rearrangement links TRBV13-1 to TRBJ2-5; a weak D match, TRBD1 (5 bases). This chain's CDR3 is CASSQGRRDTQYF. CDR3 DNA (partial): TGTGCCAGCAGTCAGGGAAGGAGGGAC.